The TCR beta chain described here comes from a study of cytomegalovirus exposure and HLA in healthy donors. Study as a whole: Both the roughly 120 validation repertoires and the 666 first-cohort repertoires used the same platform, as reported by a later analysis.

In the case of this clone: Its specificity is unknown.

Sequenced by immunoSEQ multiplex PCR; TCRdb stores in-frame clones only, minus some. The data show tens of thousands of clones, with roughly 90% seen just once and 2.2% held by the top ten. General observations from the study: 150 to 200 TCR beta chains were listed as cytomegalovirus-associated. Reports credit the classifier with highly specific, highly sensitive diagnosis of cytomegalovirus status. There were some public TCRs occurring in many donors, but most TCR sequences were rare.

The material sequenced was PBMCs. This clonotype was sampled from a woman aged 30 to 39 in good health and CMV-seronegative.

The CDR3 sequence: CASSIARDGRAGEQYF. The CDR3 bases are TGTGCCAGTAGTATAGCACGGGACGGGAGAGCCGGCGAGCAGTACTTC. The chain carries TRBV19 and TRBJ2-7, with D possibly matching TRBD2 (6 bases). This CDR3 has 16 amino acids. The germline V gene has CDR1 LNHDA and CDR2 SQIVND (reference sequence). Trimming removed 1 base from V and 6 bases from J, with 19 bases in between.